This TCR beta chain was sequenced in a study of a mutant IDH1 vaccine in newly diagnosed glioma. The wider study: Mean patient age was around 40 years; approximately 62% were male and about 40% female. Earlier therapy was either radiotherapy, temozolomide, or both, and most got both. Weeks 35 and 47 hosted visits V12 and V13, respectively.

As for this clone: As yet, its antigen is unknown.

Time point meaning: week 35, safety follow-up. One vaccine dose held 300 ug of mutant IDH1 20-mer peptide and came with topical imiquimod. Germline lookup yields CDR1 SGHDN and CDR2 FVKESK. Deletions cut 3 bases from V and 1 base from J, with 12 bases between. The CDR3 is 16 residues long. Assay: immunoSEQ multiplex PCR; the TCRdb copy retains only in-frame clones and omits some. Altogether 73,000 or so clones are present, about four fifths being singletons, with the ten largest covering 10% to 15%. The gene calls are TRBV14 and TRBJ2-2; D is undetermined. The origin of this receptor is a man aged 18-30 years with glioma. The source was PBMCs, collected from a glioma patient whose treatment included an IDH1 peptide vaccine. The CDR3 spells CASSQHRKVNTGELFF. CDR3 sequence (DNA): TGTGCCAGCAGCCAGCATCGGAAAGTGAACACCGGGGAGCTGTTTTTT.